The 2 T cell receptor beta chains below all came from one sample that was sequenced in a study of blood T cell repertoires in COVID-19. Clones were read by immunoSEQ multiplex PCR, and TCRdb kept only the in-frame ones, dropping some. Of over 200,000 clones listed, roughly four fifths are singletons. Sequenced sample: peripheral blood. These receptors were obtained from a woman aged 35 to 49 with acute or convalescent COVID-19.

This clone has only a few counts. The V and J genes are TRBV10-3 and TRBJ2-3, with 9 bases lining up with TRBD2. The V gene's germline CDR1 is ENHRY and CDR2 SYGVKD. After removal of 0 bases from V and 2 bases from J, the junction contained 12 bases not matched to a gene. The CDR3 runs to 19 residues. Written as DNA, the CDR3 is TGTGCCATCAGTGAGTCGGGACGGAGGGTAGCGGGGGACACAGATACGCAGTATTTT. Its translation: CAISESGRRVAGDTDTQYF.

J is TRBJ1-5 and V is TRBV2; D ambiguous. Trimming stripped 2 bases from V and 8 bases from J, with 25 bases between. This CDR3 contains 18 residues. Germline values: CDR1 SNHLY, CDR2 FYNNEI. DNA for the CDR3: TGTGCCAGCAGTGAAACCCTATGGGCCCCGAGGGAGGTGAAGCCCCAGCATTTT. Amino acids: CASSETLWAPREVKPQHF.